The clone carrying this TCR beta chain appeared a few times. The antigen is unknown. The CDR3 runs 15 residues. The V and J ends lost 5 bases and 6 bases, in that order; junction bases with no gene match: 11. Germline V lookup: CDR1 SGHVS, CDR2 FNYEAQ. RNA transcripts yielded amplified TCR beta CDR3 regions. HTBI primers were employed in a first-round RT-PCR of the TCR CDR3. TCRdb ran MiXCR on the multiplex PCR reads and lists one entry per CDR3 protein. In the table there are some 650,000 distinct CDR3 sequences, more than 15% of which are singletons. The record originates from a study of T cells in Graves' hyperthyroidism and ophthalmopathy. Study-wide results and caveats: A model built on 13 V-J features separated ophthalmopathy from stable hyperthyroidism. Most thyroid clonotypes expanded above 0.001 were also detected in blood.

The gene calls are TRBV7-6 and TRBJ2-7; 9 nucleotides line up with TRBD1. This sequence was found in a woman aged 40 to 55 with Graves' ophthalmopathy. The sequenced material came from blood. CDR3 in DNA: TGTGCCAGCAGCCTATCGGGACAGGGTGCCGGCGAGCAGTACTTC. It translates to CASSLSGQGAGEQYF.